These 22 T cell receptor beta chains were all obtained from the same sample, sequenced in a study of CD8 T cells in Susac syndrome. With random hexamers, reverse transcription was performed on 0.5 to 1 ug of RNA. In TCRdb, the immunoSEQ multiplex PCR reads were re-called with MiXCR into one record per CDR3 protein. The table lists 400,000 to 550,000 distinct CDR3 sequences, approximately 85% of them singletons. Material for sequencing was CD8+ T cells from PBMCs. Receptors were obtained from a human donor with multiple sclerosis.

In DNA, the CDR3 is TGTGCCAGTAGTCCTACAGGGGGAATAGGAGATGAGCAGTTCTTC. As protein: CASSPTGGIGDEQFF. The V gene is TRBV19, the J gene TRBJ2-1; 8 nucleotides agree with TRBD1. Germline V gene sequence: CDR1 LNHDA, CDR2 SQIVND (reference sequence). Trimming took 5 bases from V and 8 from J; bases not matched to a gene: 11. This CDR3 contains 15 residues.

V usage is TRBV24-1 and J usage is TRBJ2-5; 7 bases agree with TRBD1. After removal of 3 bases from V and 5 bases from J, the junction contained 2 bases not matched to a gene. The CDR3 is 13 residues long. Germline CDR1 and CDR2: KGHDR and SFDVKD. This CDR3 reads CATSDLRGETQYF. CDR3 in DNA: TGTGCCACCAGTGATCTCAGGGGGGAGACCCAGTACTTC.

This rearrangement joins TRBV6-5 to TRBJ2-1; perhaps TRBD2 as D (7 bases). This CDR3 is built from 15 residues. Germline V gene sequence: CDR1 MNHEY, CDR2 SVGAGI. V was pared by 3 bases and J by 4 bases, with 13 bases between. The CDR3 loop is CASSYGRDIYNEQFF. Written as DNA, the CDR3 is TGTGCCAGCAGTTATGGGAGGGACATATACAATGAGCAGTTCTTC.

The CDR3 spells CASSQVGSGIVNEQFF. The CDR3, as DNA: TGTGCCAGCAGCCAAGTCGGTAGCGGGATCGTAAATGAGCAGTTCTTC. The chain couples TRBV3-1 to TRBJ2-1; TRBD2 matches 8 bases. Germline trimming cut 1 base from V and 7 bases from J; bases unmatched to any gene: 9. This CDR3 comprises 16 residues. Germline loops: CDR1 LGHDT, CDR2 YNNKEL (reference sequence).

Of note for this clonotype: The junction does not match germline at one end; this may be a read error. V is TRBV4-1 and J is TRBJ2-1; 7 nucleotides line up with TRBD2. CDR3 length equals 15 residues. CDR1 is MGHRA and CDR2 is YSYEKL in the germline V gene. The CDR3 nucleotides are TGCGCCAGCAGCCAAGATATTACGGGAGGACCCGGTACGATCTTC. This translates into CASSQDITGGPGTIF.

V is TRBV6-2 or TRBV6-3 and J is TRBJ1-1; no clear D gene. There are 15 residues in the CDR3. Per the germline V gene, CDR1 is MNHEY and CDR2 is SVGEGT. V was trimmed by 4 bases and J by 0 bases, leaving 12 bases between them. CDR3 bases: TGTGCCAGCAGTTCTCCGACACTTATGAACACTGAAGCTTTCTTT. This encodes CASSSPTLMNTEAFF.

The genes are TRBV7-9 and TRBJ2-7; 9 nucleotides agree with TRBD2. Looked up from germline, CDR1 is SEHNR and CDR2 is FQNEAQ (reference sequence). With 5 bases clipped from V and 5 bases from J, the junction kept 7 bases outside the gene matches. The CDR3 is 14 amino acids. The CDR3 bases are TGTGCCAGCAGCCCAACTAGCGGGTCCGACGAGCAGTACTTC. Translation gives CASSPTSGSDEQYF.

This chain joins TRBV27 and TRBJ1-2; 7 positions agree with TRBD1. The CDR3 covers 13 residues. Germline values: CDR1 MNHEY, CDR2 SMNVEV (reference sequence). V shed 8 bases and J 6 bases; nucleotides not matched to a gene: 9. In DNA, the CDR3 is TGTGCCAGCGGTCCGACAGGGTTCAATGGCTACACCTTC. It specifies CASGPTGFNGYTF.

V and J are TRBV2 and TRBJ2-7; 11 bases align to TRBD1. The V segment lost 5 bases and the J segment 3 bases; nucleotides outside the gene matches: 6. This CDR3 is 15 amino acids long. Germline V gives CDR1 SNHLY, CDR2 FYNNEI. The CDR3 coding sequence is TGTGCCAGCAGTACCTCCGGGACAGGGGGCTACGAGCAGTACTTC. Its protein is CASSTSGTGGYEQYF. Variable domain in full (rest from reference TRBV2 and TRBJ2-7): EPEVTQTPSHQVTQMGQEVILRCVPISNHLYFYWYRQILGQKVEFLVSFYNNEISEKSEIFDDQFSVERPDGSNFTLKIRSTKLEDSAMYFCASSTSGTGGYEQYFGPGTRLTVT.

This rearrangement joins TRBV11-2 to TRBJ1-1; D gene uncertain. The V end lost 6 bases, the J end lost 3 bases, and 14 bases lay between the germline ends. Germline V CDR1 and CDR2: SGHAT, FQNNGV. The CDR3 spans 14 residues. The DNA for the CDR3 is TGTGCCAGCAGGGCACCCCCCATGGACACTGAAGCTTTCTTT. Its translation: CASRAPPMDTEAFF.

This clonotype was seen once. The chain couples TRBV2 to TRBJ1-1, with 8 bases aligning to TRBD1. The trim removed 9 bases at V and 0 bases at J, leaving 3 bases unmatched. The CDR3 has 13 amino acids. CDR1 and CDR2 (germline): SNHLY, FYNNEI. The CDR3 spells CARTGDMNTEAFF. The CDR3 coding sequence is TGTGCCAGGACAGGGGACATGAACACTGAAGCTTTCTTT.

This clonotype was seen just once. V usage is TRBV28 and J usage is TRBJ2-5, with D possibly matching TRBD1 (5 bases). CDR3 size: 14 residues. Germline loops: CDR1 MDHEN, CDR2 SYDVKM. V lost 7 bases, J lost 4 bases, and 16 bases lay in between. The CDR3 reads CASTGAGRGETQYF. The CDR3 DNA sequence: TGTGCCAGCACGGGTGCAGGAAGGGGAGAGACCCAGTACTTC.

The CDR3 loop is CASSDTDRGRHEQYF. In DNA form, the CDR3 reads TGCGCCAGCAGTGATACTGACAGGGGGAGGCACGAGCAGTACTTC. The J gene is TRBJ2-7, the V gene TRBV10-1, with 9 positions matching TRBD1. Germline V lookup: CDR1 WNHNN, CDR2 SYGVQD (reference sequence). V lost 3 bases to trimming and J lost 5 bases; unmatched junction nucleotides: 8. This CDR3 region has 15 residues.

The rearrangement joins TRBV2 to TRBJ2-7; tentative D call: TRBD2 (6 bases). V lost 11 bases to trimming and J lost 1 base, with 15 bases between them. Looked up from germline, CDR1 is SNHLY and CDR2 is FYNNEI. This CDR3 has 13 amino acids. The CDR3 nucleotides are TGTGCCGGAGCAGGGACTGATTCCTACGAGCAGTACTTC. Translated, it gives CAGAGTDSYEQYF.

The genes are TRBV20-1 and TRBJ2-1; unclear D gene. CDR1 is DFQATT and CDR2 is SNEGSKA in the germline V gene (reference sequence). V lost 5 bases and J 3 bases, leaving 14 bases between the germline ends. This CDR3 contains 14 residues. The CDR3 coding sequence is TGCAGTGCTGAGTGGTCTACAGTCTACAATGAGCAGTTCTTC. It is translated as CSAEWSTVYNEQFF.

The chain carries TRBV6-5 and TRBJ1-5; no clear D. CDR1 is MNHEY and CDR2 is SVGAGI in the germline V gene. V gave up 0 bases and J gave up 5 bases, with 8 bases separating them. The CDR3 consists of 14 residues. This CDR3 reads CASSYSEGHQPQHF. DNA for the CDR3: TGTGCCAGCAGTTACTCAGAGGGCCATCAGCCCCAGCATTTT.

This clonotype appeared a single time. The chain carries TRBV6-1 and TRBJ2-1; 9 bases map to TRBD2. In germline, CDR1 is MNHNS, CDR2 SASEGT. V trimming: 6 bases; J trimming: 10 bases; junction bases outside the gene matches: 13. The CDR3 sequence is 15 residues long. CDR3 protein: CASSPPAGGLGEQFF. For the CDR3, the DNA is TGTGCCAGCAGCCCCCCTGCGGGGGGGCTTGGGGAGCAGTTCTTC.

V is TRBV19 and J is TRBJ2-7, with D possibly TRBD2 on 5 matching bases. The V end lost 9 bases, the J end lost 2 bases, and 11 bases lay between the germline ends. CDR3 length: 12 amino acids. Germline V gives CDR1 LNHDA, CDR2 SQIVND (reference sequence). CDR3 bases: TGTGCCAGCAGCATCGGGGCCTACGAGCAGTACTTC. Its protein product is CASSIGAYEQYF.

V gene TRBV19 combines with J gene TRBJ1-4, with 7 bases matching TRBD1. The CDR3 spans 13 residues. Germline V lookup: CDR1 LNHDA, CDR2 SQIVND (reference sequence). The V segment lost 9 bases and the J segment 6 bases; nucleotides outside the gene matches: 7. CDR3 region: CASQGELDEKLFF. The CDR3 DNA reads TGTGCCAGCCAGGGGGAATTGGATGAAAAACTGTTTTTT.

The gene calls are TRBV27 and TRBJ2-1; 12 nucleotides agree with TRBD2. This CDR3 region has 15 residues. CDR1 MNHEY and CDR2 SMNVEV come from the germline V gene (reference sequence). V gave up 2 bases and J gave up 7 bases; unmatched junction bases: 3. The CDR3 reads CASSLVTSGGNEQFF. The CDR3 coding sequence is TGTGCCAGCAGTTTAGTCACTAGCGGGGGGAATGAGCAGTTCTTC.

The V gene is TRBV7-7, the J gene TRBJ2-7; D is ambiguous. CDR1 is SSHAT, CDR2 FNYEAQ, per germline (reference sequence). The CDR3 runs to 14 residues. Trimming left V 5 bases short and J 2 bases short, with 13 bases between. The CDR3 protein is CASSPGPGTYEQYF. DNA for the CDR3: TGTGCCAGCAGCCCAGGACCCGGTACCTACGAGCAGTACTTC.

The genes are TRBV12-3 or TRBV12-4 and TRBJ2-7; TRBD1 or TRBD2 may be the D gene (5 bases each). The CDR3 is made up of 12 amino acids. V lost 6 bases, J lost 7 bases, and 13 bases lay in between. CDR3 in amino acids: CASRGTPPEQYF. For the CDR3, the DNA is TGTGCCAGCAGGGGGACCCCTCCGGAGCAGTACTTC.